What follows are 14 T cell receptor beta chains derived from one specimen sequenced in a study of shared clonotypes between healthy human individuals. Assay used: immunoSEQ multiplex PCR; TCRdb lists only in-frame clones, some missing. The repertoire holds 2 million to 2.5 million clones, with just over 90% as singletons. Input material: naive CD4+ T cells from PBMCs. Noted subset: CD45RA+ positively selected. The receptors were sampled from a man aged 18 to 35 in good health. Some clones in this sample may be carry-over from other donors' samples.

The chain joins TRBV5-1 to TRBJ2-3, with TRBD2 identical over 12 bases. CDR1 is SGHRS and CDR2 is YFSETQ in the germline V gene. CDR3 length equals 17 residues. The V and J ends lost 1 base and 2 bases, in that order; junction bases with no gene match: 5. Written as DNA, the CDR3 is TGCGCCAGCAGCTTGTTAACTAGCGGGAGGCACACAGATACGCAGTATTTT. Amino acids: CASSLLTSGRHTDTQYF. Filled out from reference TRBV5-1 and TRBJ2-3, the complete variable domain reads KAGVTQTPRYLIKTRGQQVTLSCSPISGHRSVSWYQQTPGQGLQFLFEYFSETQRNKGNFPGRFSGRQFSNSRSEMNVSTLELGDSALYLCASSLLTSGRHTDTQYFGPGTRLTVL.

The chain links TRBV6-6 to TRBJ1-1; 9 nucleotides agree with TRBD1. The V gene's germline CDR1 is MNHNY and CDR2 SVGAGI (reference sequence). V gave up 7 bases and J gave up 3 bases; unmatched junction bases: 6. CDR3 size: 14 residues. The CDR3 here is CASTRDRVDTEAFF. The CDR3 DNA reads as TGTGCCAGCACGCGGGACAGGGTAGACACTGAAGCTTTCTTT.

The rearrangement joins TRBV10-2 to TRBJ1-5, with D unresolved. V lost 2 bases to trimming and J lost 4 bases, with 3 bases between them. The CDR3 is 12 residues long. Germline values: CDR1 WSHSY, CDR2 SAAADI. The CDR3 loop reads CASSEGNQPQHF. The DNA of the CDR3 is TGCGCCAGCAGTGAGGGGAATCAGCCCCAGCATTTT.

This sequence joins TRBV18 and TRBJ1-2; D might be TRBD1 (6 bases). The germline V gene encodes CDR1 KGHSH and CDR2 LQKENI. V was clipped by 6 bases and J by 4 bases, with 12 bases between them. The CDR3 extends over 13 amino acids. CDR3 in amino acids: CASSLQGSYGYTF. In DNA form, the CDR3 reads TGTGCCAGCTCGCTACAGGGTTCCTATGGCTACACCTTC. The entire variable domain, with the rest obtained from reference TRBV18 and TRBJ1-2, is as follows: NAGVMQNPRHLVRRRGQEARLRCSPMKGHSHVYWYRQLPEEGLKFMVYLQKENIIDESGMPKERFSAEFPKEGPSILRIQQVVRGDSAAYFCASSLQGSYGYTFGSGTRLTVV.

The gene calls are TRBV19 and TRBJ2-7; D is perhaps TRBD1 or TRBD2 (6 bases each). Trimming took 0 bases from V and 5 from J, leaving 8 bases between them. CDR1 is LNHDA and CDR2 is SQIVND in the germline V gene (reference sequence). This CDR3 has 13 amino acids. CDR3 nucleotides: TGTGCCAGTAGTATAGAGAGGGGGGACGAGCAGTACTTC. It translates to CASSIERGDEQYF.

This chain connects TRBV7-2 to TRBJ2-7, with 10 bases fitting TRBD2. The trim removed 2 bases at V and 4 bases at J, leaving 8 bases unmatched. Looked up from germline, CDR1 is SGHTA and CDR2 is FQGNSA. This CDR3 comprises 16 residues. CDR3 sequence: CASSLTAGLALYEQYF. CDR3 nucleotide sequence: TGTGCCAGCAGCTTAACCGCGGGACTAGCGTTATACGAGCAGTACTTC. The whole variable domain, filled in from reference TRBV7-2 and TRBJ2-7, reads GAGVSQSPSNKVTEKGKDVELRCDPISGHTALYWYRQSLGQGLEFLIYFQGNSAPDKSGLPSDRFSAERTGGSVSTLTIQRTQQEDSAVYLCASSLTAGLALYEQYFGPGTRLTVT.

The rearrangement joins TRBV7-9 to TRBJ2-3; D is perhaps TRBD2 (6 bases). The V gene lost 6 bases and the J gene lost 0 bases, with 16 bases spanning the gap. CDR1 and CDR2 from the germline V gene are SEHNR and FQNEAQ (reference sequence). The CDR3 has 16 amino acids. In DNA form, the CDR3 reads TGTGCCAGCAGATACGTTGGCGGGATTAGCACAGATACGCAGTATTTT. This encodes CASRYVGGISTDTQYF.

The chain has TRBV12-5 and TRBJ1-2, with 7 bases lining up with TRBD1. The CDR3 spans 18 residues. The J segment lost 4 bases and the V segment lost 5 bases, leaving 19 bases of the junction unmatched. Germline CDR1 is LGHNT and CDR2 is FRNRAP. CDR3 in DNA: TGTGCTAGTGGTCTACTCAGGGGGGAAGGAGGATCTATCTATGGCTACACCTTC. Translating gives CASGLLRGEGGSIYGYTF.

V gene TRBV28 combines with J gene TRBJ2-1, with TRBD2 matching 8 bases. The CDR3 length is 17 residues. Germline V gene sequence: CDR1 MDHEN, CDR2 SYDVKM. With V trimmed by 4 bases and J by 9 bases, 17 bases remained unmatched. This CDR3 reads CASSSSLGTRWVGEQFF. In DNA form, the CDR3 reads TGTGCCAGCAGTTCTTCCCTAGGGACTAGATGGGTCGGTGAGCAGTTCTTC.

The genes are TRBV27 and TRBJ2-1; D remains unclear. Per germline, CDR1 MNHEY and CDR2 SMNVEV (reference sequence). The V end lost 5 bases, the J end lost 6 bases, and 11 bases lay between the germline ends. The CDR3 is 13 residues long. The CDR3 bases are TGTGCCAGCAGTCGATCCTACACCAATGAGCAGTTCTTC. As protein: CASSRSYTNEQFF.

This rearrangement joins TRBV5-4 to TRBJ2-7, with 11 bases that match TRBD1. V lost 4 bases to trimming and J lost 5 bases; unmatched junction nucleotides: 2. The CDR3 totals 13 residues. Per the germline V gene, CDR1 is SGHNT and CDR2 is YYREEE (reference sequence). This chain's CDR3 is CASSKGQGDEQYF. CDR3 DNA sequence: TGTGCCAGCAGCAAGGGACAGGGGGACGAGCAGTACTTC.

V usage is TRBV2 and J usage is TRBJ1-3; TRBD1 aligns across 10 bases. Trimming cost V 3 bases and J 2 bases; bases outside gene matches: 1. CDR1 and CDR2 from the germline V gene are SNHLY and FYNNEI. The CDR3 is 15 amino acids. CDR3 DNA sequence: TGTGCCAGCAGTGAGGGACAGGGGACTGGAAACACCATATATTTT. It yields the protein CASSEGQGTGNTIYF.

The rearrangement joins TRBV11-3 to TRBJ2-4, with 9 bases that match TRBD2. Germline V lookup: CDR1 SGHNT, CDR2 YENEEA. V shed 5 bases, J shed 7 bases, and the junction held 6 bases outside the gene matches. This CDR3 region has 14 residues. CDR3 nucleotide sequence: TGTGCCAGCAGCCCGGGACTAGCCGCGAACATTCAGTACTTC. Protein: CASSPGLAANIQYF.

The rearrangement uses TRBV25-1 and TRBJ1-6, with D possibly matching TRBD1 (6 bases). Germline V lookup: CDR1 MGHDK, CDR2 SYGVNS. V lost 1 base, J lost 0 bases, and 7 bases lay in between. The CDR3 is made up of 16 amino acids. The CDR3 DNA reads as TGTGCCAGCAGTGAATCAGGGGACTCCTATAATTCACCCCTCCACTTT. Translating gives CASSESGDSYNSPLHF.